This T cell receptor (beta chain) emerged from a study of CD8 T cells in ankylosing spondylitis (dated by TCRdb to the late 2010s). Regarding the research as a whole: T cell receptor beta repertoires were profiled in healthy donors and ankylosing spondylitis patients so that disease-linked TCR variants could be found. The full study cohort comprised roughly 24 ankylosing spondylitis patients and approximately 100 healthy donors. Samples of peripheral blood were taken, and for ankylosing spondylitis patients, synovial fluid was collected as well.

This sample was sequenced with an Illumina HiSeq 2500. Quantitative 5'-RACE with molecular barcodes was used to prepare TCR beta libraries. From the authors' description of their analysis: A new computational method, built on a probabilistic model of VDJ rearrangement, was used to identify disease-linked TCR variants. TCRdb reprocessed the public reads (quality trimming at Q25 with fastp, clone calling with MiXCR) and kept in-frame beta chains. Entries are consolidated by CDR3 protein sequence, retaining the most common genes and DNA. The V and J calls, along with clone size, are taken from TCRdb and not from the paper's own processing. Recorded for this sample are 200,000 to 250,000 distinct CDR3 sequences; over 7% of them occurred a single time. The top ten hold around 4.9% of the sample. The investigation overall reported the following: Blood from ankylosing spondylitis patients appeared to be characterized by a TCR beta motif made up of about 8 highly homologous amino acid variants. In peripheral blood, the disease-linked clones were found at relatively low frequencies and had a CD8+ phenotype. Some motif variants were previously reported in synovial fluid and blood of reactive arthritis patients, suggesting common disease-initiation mechanisms. The disease-linked clones were reported as significantly enriched in matched synovial fluid samples from ankylosing spondylitis patients.

As encoded in the germline V gene (reference sequence), CDR1 is SGHKS while CDR2 is YYEKEE. Ends trimmed: V by 0 bases, J by 4 bases; bases unmatched to a gene: 4. There are 15 amino acids in the CDR3, from cysteine to phenylalanine inclusive. Of the read, only the CDR3 DNA is kept; its 45 bases are in frame from base 1. This clonotype showed up many times. The antigen this receptor binds is unknown. The record has no base qualities; no much larger clone is one base away. Sequenced: blood, either unsorted or a sorted T cell fraction (not recorded which). The V and J segments used are TRBV5-5 and TRBJ2-5; 9 of the junction bases match TRBD2. The TCR sequence derives from a female donor with ankylosing spondylitis or in good health (not recorded which). The CDR3: CASSLGGRGGETQYF. The DNA sequence reads TGTGCCAGCAGCTTGGGCGGGAGGGGTGGAGAGACCCAGTACTTC.